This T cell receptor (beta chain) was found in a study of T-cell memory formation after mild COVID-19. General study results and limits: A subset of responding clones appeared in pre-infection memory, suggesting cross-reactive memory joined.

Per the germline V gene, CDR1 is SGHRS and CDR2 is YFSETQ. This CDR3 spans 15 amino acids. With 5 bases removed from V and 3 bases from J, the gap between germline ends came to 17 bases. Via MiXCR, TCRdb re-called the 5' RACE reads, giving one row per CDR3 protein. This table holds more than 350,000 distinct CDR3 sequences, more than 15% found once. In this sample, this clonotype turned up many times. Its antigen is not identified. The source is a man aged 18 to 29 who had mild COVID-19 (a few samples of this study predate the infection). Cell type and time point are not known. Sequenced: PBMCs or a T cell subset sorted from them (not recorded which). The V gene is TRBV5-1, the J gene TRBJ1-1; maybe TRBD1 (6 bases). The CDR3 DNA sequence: TGCGCCAGCAGGGGAGGGGGAACCGTCGACACTGAAGCTTTCTTT. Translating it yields CASRGGGTVDTEAFF.